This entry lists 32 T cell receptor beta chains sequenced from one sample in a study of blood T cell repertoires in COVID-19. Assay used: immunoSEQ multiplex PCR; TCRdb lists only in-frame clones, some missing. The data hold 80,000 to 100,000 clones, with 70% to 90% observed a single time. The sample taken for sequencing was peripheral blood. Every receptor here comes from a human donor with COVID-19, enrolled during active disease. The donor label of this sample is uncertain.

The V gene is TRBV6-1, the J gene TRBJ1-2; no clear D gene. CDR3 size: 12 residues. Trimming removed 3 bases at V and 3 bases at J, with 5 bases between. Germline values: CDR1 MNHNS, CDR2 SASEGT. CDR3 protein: CASSERDYGYTF. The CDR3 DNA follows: TGTGCCAGCAGTGAGAGGGACTATGGCTACACCTTC.

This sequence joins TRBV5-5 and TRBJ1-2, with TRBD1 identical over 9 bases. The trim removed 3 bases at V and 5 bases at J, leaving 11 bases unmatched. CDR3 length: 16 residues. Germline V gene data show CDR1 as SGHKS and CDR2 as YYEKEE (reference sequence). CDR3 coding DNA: TGTGCCAGCAGCTGGGGGACAGGGATGAGGGTTTATGGCTACACCTTC. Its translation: CASSWGTGMRVYGYTF.

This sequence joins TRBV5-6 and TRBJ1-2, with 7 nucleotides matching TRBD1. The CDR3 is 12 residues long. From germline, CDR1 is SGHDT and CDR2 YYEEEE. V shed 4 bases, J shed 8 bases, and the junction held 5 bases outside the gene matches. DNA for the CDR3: TGTGCCAGCAGCGTTACAGGGGCCGGCTACACCTTC. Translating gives CASSVTGAGYTF.

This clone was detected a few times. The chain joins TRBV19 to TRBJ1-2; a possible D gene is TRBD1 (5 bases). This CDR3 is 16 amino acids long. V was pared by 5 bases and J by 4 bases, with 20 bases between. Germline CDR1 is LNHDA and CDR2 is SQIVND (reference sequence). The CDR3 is CASSVTSPWGGYGYTF. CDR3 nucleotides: TGTGCCAGTAGTGTGACAAGTCCCTGGGGCGGCTATGGCTACACCTTC.

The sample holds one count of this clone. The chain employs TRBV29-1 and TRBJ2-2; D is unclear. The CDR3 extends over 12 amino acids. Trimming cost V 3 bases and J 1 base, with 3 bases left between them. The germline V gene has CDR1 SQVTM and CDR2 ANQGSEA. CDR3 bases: TGCAGCGTTGACAGGAACACCGGGGAGCTGTTTTTT. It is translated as CSVDRNTGELFF.

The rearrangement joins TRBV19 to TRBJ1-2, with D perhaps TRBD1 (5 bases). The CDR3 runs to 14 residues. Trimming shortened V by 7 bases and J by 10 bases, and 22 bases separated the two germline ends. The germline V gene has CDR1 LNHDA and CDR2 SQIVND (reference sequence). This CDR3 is CASTPGQGRMAYTF. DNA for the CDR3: TGTGCCAGTACCCCCGGCCAGGGTCGGATGGCCTACACCTTC.

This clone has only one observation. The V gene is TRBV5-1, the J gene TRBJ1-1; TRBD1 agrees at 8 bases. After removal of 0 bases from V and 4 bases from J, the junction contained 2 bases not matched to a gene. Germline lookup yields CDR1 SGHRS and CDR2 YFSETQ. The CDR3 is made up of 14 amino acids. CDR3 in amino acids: CASSLDRGATEAFF. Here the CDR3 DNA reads TGCGCCAGCAGCTTGGACAGGGGGGCCACTGAAGCTTTCTTT.

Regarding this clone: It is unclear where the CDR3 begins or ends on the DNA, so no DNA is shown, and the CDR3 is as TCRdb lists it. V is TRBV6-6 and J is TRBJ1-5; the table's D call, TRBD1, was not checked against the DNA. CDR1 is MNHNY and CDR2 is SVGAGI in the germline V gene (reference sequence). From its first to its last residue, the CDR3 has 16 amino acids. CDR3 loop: CASSSSDRASNQPQHF.

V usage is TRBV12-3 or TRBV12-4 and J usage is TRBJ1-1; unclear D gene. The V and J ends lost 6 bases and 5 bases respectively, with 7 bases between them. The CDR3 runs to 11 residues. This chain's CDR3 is CASSRGTEAFF. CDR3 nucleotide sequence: TGTGCCAGCAGCCGGGGAACTGAAGCTTTCTTT.

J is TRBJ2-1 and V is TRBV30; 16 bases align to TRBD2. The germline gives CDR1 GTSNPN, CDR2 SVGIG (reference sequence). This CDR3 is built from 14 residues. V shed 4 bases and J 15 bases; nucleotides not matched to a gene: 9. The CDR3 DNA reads TGTGCCTGGACCCCGGGACTAGCGGGAGGGCCTATGTTCTTC. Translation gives CAWTPGLAGGPMFF.

The CDR3 spells CASSLERDRSSYEQYF. In nucleotides, the CDR3 is TGTGCCAGCAGCTTGGAAAGGGACAGGAGCTCCTACGAGCAGTACTTC. The V gene is TRBV5-4, the J gene TRBJ2-7, with TRBD1 matching 8 bases. The CDR3 has 16 amino acids. The V gene's germline CDR1 is SGHNT and CDR2 YYREEE (reference sequence). Unmatched junction bases numbered 5, after V lost 0 bases and J lost 0 bases.

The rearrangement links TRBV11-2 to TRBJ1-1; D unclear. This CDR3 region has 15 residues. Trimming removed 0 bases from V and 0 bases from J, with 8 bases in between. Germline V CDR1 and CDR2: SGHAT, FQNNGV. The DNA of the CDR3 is TGTGCCAGCAGCTTAGATCCCGGTATGAACACTGAAGCTTTCTTT. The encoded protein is CASSLDPGMNTEAFF. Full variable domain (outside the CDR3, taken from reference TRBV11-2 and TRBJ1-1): EAGVAQSPRYKIIEKRQSVAFWCNPISGHATLYWYQQILGQGPKLLIQFQNNGVVDDSQLPKDRFSAERLKGVDSTLKIQPAKLEDSAVYLCASSLDPGMNTEAFFGQGTRLTVV.

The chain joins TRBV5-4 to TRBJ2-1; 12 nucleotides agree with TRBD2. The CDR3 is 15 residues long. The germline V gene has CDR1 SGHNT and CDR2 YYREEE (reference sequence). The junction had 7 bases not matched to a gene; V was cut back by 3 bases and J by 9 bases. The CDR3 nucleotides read TGTGCCAGCAGCTCTCTAGCGGGAGGGCCTGGTGAGCAGTTCTTC. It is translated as CASSSLAGGPGEQFF.

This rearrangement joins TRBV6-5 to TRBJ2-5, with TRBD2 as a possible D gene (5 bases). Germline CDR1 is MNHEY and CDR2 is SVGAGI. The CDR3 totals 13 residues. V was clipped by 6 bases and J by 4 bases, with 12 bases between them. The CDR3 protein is CASRPTSLETQYF. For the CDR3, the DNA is TGTGCCAGCAGGCCAACTAGTCTAGAGACCCAGTACTTC.

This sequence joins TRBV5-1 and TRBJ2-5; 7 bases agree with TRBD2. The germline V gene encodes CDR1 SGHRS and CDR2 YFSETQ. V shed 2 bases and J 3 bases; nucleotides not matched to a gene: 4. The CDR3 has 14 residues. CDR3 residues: CASSFGEGEETQYF. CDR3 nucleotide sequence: TGCGCCAGCAGCTTCGGGGAGGGAGAAGAGACCCAGTACTTC.

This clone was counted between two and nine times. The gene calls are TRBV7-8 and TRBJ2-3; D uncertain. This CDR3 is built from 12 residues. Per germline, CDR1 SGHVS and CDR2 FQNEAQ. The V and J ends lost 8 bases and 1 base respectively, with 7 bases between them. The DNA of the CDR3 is TGTGCCAGCGGTCCGGGCACAGATACGCAGTATTTT. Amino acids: CASGPGTDTQYF. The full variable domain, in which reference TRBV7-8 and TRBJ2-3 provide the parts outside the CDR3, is GAGVSQSPRYKVAKRGQDVALRCDPISGHVSLFWYQQALGQGPEFLTYFQNEAQLDKSGLPSDRFFAERPEGSVSTLKIQRTQQEDSAVYLCASGPGTDTQYFGPGTRLTVL.

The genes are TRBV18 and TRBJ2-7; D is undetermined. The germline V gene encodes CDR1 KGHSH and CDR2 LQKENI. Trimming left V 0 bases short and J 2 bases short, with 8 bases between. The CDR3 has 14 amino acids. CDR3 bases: TGTGCCAGCTCACCACCGTCCTCCCCCTACGAGCAGTACTTC. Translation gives CASSPPSSPYEQYF.

The CDR3 sequence: CASTLGGLNTEAFF. Written as DNA, the CDR3 is TGTGCCAGCACCTTGGGGGGGTTGAACACTGAAGCTTTCTTT. The chain links TRBV28 to TRBJ1-1, with a possible D match to TRBD1 (5 bases). The CDR3 runs to 14 residues. Trimming cost V 7 bases and J 0 bases, with 12 bases left between them. Per the germline V gene, CDR1 is MDHEN and CDR2 is SYDVKM.

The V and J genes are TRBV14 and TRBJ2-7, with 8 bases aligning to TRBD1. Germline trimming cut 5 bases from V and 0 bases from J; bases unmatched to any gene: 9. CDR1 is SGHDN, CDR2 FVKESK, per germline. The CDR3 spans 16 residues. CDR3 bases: TGTGCCAGCAGCGGGGGGCCGGGACAGGCCTCCTACGAGCAGTACTTC. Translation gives CASSGGPGQASYEQYF.

The chain's CDR3 is CATSDFHSGRGFYNEQFF. CDR3 sequence (DNA): TGTGCCACCAGTGATTTCCATAGCGGGAGGGGCTTCTACAATGAGCAGTTCTTC. The J gene is TRBJ2-1, the V gene TRBV24-1; 11 bases fit TRBD2. The CDR3 covers 18 residues. J lost 3 bases, V lost 1 base, and 7 bases had no gene match. Germline V gene sequence: CDR1 KGHDR, CDR2 SFDVKD.

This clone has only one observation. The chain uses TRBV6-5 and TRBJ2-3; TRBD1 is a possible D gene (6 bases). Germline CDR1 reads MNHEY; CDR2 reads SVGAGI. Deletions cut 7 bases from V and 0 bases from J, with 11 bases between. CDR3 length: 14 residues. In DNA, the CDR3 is TGTGCCAGCACCCCGGGACACAGCACAGATACGCAGTATTTT. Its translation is CASTPGHSTDTQYF.

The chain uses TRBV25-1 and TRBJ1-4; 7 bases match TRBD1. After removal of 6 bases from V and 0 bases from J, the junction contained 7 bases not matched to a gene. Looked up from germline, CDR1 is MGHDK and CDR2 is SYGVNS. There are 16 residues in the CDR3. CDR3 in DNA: TGTGCCAGCAGCCTCGACAGGGCCCCAACTAATGAAAAACTGTTTTTT. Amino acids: CASSLDRAPTNEKLFF. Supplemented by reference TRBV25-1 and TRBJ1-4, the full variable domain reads EADIYQTPRYLVIGTGKKITLECSQTMGHDKMYWYQQDPGMELHLIHYSYGVNSTEKGDLSSESTVSRIRTEHFPLTLESARPSHTSQYLCASSLDRAPTNEKLFFGSGTQLSVL.

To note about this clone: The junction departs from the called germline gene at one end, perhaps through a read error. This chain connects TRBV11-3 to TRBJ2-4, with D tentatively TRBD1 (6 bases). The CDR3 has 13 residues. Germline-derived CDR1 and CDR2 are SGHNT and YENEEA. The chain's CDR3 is CASSLGWGRLADF. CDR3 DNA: TGTGCCAGCAGCTTAGGGTGGGGGCGGTTGGCGGATTTC. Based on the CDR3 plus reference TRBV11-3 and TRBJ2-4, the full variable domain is EAGVVQSPRYKIIEKKQPVAFWCNPISGHNTLYWYLQNLGQGPELLIRYENEEAVDDSQLPKDRFSAERLKGVDSTLKIQPAELGDSAVYLCASSLGWGRLADFGAGTRLSVL.

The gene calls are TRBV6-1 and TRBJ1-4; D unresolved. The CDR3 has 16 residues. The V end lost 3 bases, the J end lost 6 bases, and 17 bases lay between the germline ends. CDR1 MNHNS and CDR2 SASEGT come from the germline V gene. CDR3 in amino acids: CASSDPSRPSDEKLFF. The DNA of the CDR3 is TGTGCCAGCAGTGACCCTTCTAGGCCCTCTGATGAAAAACTGTTTTTT.

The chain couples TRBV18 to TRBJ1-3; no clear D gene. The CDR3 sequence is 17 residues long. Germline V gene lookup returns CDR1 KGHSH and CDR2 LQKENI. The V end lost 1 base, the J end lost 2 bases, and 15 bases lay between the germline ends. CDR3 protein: CASSPLRASRAGNTIYF. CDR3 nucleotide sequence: TGTGCCAGCTCACCACTCCGAGCTTCCCGCGCTGGAAACACCATATATTTT.

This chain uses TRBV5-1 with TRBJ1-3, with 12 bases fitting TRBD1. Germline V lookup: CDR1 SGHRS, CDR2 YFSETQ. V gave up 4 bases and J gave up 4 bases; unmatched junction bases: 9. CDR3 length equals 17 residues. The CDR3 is CASSPWGQGASGNTIYF. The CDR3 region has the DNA TGCGCCAGCAGCCCGTGGGGACAGGGGGCTTCAGGAAACACCATATATTTT.

The DNA of the CDR3 is TGCAGTGCTGGACAGAACTATGGCTACACCTTC. Amino acid sequence: CSAGQNYGYTF. The chain combines TRBV20-1 with TRBJ1-2; D is perhaps TRBD1 (6 bases). CDR3 length equals 11 residues. Looked up from germline, CDR1 is DFQATT and CDR2 is SNEGSKA (reference sequence). V lost 5 bases and J lost 2, with 6 bases in between.

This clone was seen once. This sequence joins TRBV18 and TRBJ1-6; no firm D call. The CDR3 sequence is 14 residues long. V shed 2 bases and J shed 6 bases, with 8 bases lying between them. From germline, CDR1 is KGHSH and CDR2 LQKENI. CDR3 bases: TGTGCCAGCTCACCAGAACAGACTAATTCACCCCTCCACTTT. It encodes CASSPEQTNSPLHF.

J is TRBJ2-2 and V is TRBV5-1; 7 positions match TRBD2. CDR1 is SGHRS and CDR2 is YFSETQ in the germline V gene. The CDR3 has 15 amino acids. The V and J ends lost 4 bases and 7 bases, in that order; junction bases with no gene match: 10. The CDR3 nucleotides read TGCGCCAGCAGCGGCAGGAGCGGGGAAGGCGGGGAGCTGTTTTTT. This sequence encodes CASSGRSGEGGELFF.

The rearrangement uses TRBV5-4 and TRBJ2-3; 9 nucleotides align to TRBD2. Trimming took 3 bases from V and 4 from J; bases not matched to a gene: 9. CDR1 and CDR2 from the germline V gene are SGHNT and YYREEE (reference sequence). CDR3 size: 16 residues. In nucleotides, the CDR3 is TGTGCCAGCAGCTACGGCGGGGGGGCCGTTGCAGATACGCAGTATTTT. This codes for CASSYGGGAVADTQYF.

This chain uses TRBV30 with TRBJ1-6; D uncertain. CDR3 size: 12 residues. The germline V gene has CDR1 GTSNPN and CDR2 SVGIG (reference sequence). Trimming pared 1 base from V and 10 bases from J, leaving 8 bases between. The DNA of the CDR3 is TGTGCCTGGAGTGGGGCAGGCTCACCCCTCCACTTT. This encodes CAWSGAGSPLHF. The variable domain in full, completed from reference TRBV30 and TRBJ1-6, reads SQTIHQWPATLVQPVGSPLSLECTVEGTSNPNLYWYRQAAGRGLQLLFYSVGIGQISSEVPQNLSASRPQDRQFILSSKKLLLSDSGFYLCAWSGAGSPLHFGNGTRLTVT.

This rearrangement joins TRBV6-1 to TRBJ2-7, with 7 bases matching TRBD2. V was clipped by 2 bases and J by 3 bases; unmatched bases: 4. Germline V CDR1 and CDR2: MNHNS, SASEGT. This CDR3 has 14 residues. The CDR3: CASSELRGVYEQYF. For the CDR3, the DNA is TGTGCCAGCAGTGAACTCCGGGGGGTCTACGAGCAGTACTTC.